This passage covers 30 T cell receptor beta chains from one sample sequenced in a study of shared clonotypes between healthy human individuals. CD8 cells classed as naive were CD45RO-negative and positively selected for CCR7, excluding terminally differentiated effector memory CD45RA+ cells. Here immunoSEQ multiplex PCR was the method, and the copy in TCRdb shows in-frame clones only, minus some. The profile shows about 1,900,000 clones, about 95% of them singletons. Sequenced: naive CD8+ T cells sorted from blood. The origin of the receptors is a man younger than 30 in good health.

As DNA, the CDR3 is TGTGCCAGCAGTGGGACAGGGTCGAGCACAGATACGCAGTATTTT. This translates into CASSGTGSSTDTQYF. This sequence joins TRBV9 and TRBJ2-3; 9 bases are shared with TRBD1. The CDR3 extends over 15 amino acids. Germline values: CDR1 SGDLS, CDR2 YYNGEE. V was clipped by 5 bases and J by 0 bases; unmatched bases: 4.

The V and J genes are TRBV4-1 and TRBJ2-3; the D is unclear. Germline assignment: CDR1 MGHRA and CDR2 YSYEKL. The CDR3 consists of 14 residues. V shed 5 bases and J shed 1 base, with 10 bases lying between them. The CDR3 sequence is CASSSAVRTDTQYF. The CDR3 coding sequence is TGCGCCAGCAGCTCGGCGGTTCGCACAGATACGCAGTATTTT.

The table lists this clone with a few counts. The V gene is TRBV11-2, the J gene TRBJ1-6; D ambiguous. Germline V gene sequence: CDR1 SGHAT, CDR2 FQNNGV. The CDR3 is 13 residues long. Trimming removed 3 bases from V and 11 bases from J, with 11 bases in between. CDR3 amino acids: CASSFTVFPPLHF. As DNA, the CDR3 is TGTGCCAGCAGCTTTACGGTTTTTCCACCCCTCCACTTT.

This chain connects TRBV10-2 to TRBJ1-4; perhaps TRBD1 as D (5 bases). The CDR3 spans 12 residues. The ends were cut back, 3 bases at V and 14 bases at J, with 13 bases in the middle. Germline V lookup: CDR1 WSHSY, CDR2 SAAADI. The CDR3 is CASSDAGDWLFF. The CDR3 DNA sequence: TGCGCCAGCAGTGACGCCGGGGACTGGCTGTTTTTT.

The chain employs TRBV25-1 and TRBJ2-7; D is ambiguous. There are 14 residues in the CDR3. V was pared by 0 bases and J by 3 bases, with 9 bases between. Germline-derived CDR1 and CDR2 are MGHDK and SYGVNS. In nucleotides, the CDR3 is TGTGCCAGCAGTGAATACCCCTCGGGCTACGAGCAGTACTTC. Translating gives CASSEYPSGYEQYF.

The V gene is TRBV28, the J gene TRBJ2-7; D gene uncertain. There are 11 residues in the CDR3. The V and J ends lost 5 bases and 4 bases respectively, with 6 bases between them. From germline, CDR1 is MDHEN and CDR2 SYDVKM. The CDR3 protein is CASSPQYEQYF. Written as DNA, the CDR3 is TGTGCCAGCAGTCCACAATACGAGCAGTACTTC.

The chain couples TRBV7-2 to TRBJ2-3; 8 nucleotides align to TRBD2. Germline V gene lookup returns CDR1 SGHTA and CDR2 FQGNSA. With 6 bases clipped from V and 7 bases from J, the junction kept 9 bases outside the gene matches. The length of the CDR3 is 14 residues. CDR3 sequence (DNA): TGTGCCAGCAGGGTAGCGGGGAAAGTATATACGCAGTATTTT. Translation: CASRVAGKVYTQYF.

The sample holds one count of this clone. The chain employs TRBV27 and TRBJ1-2, with 8 bases that match TRBD1. The CDR3 extends over 15 amino acids. V shed 5 bases, J shed 2 bases, and the junction held 7 bases outside the gene matches. In germline, CDR1 is MNHEY, CDR2 SMNVEV (reference sequence). Here the CDR3 DNA reads TGTGCCAGCAGTCCAGGACAGGGTAAAAACTATGGCTACACCTTC. This translates into CASSPGQGKNYGYTF.

The chain is built from TRBV6-1 and TRBJ2-7, with 14 positions matching TRBD2. The germline CDR1 and CDR2 sequences are MNHNS and SASEGT. V lost 3 bases, J lost 0 bases, and 1 base stayed unmatched. The CDR3 extends over 16 amino acids. In DNA, the CDR3 is TGTGCCAGCAGTGAGGGACTAGCGGGAGTCTCCTACGAGCAGTACTTC. Translation: CASSEGLAGVSYEQYF.

Concerning this clone: Distinct nucleotide sequences in the sample also encode this CDR3. V is TRBV30 and J is TRBJ2-6; 7 bases fit TRBD2. This CDR3 region has 14 residues. Germline CDR1 reads GTSNPN; CDR2 reads SVGIG (reference sequence). Trimming removed 2 bases from V and 2 bases from J; junction bases left unmatched: 0. The CDR3 nucleotides are TGTGCCTGGAGTAGCGGGGCTGGGGCCAACGTCCTGACTTTC. Translation: CAWSSGAGANVLTF.

The chain uses TRBV2 and TRBJ1-2; D uncertain. This CDR3 contains 13 residues. V gave up 2 bases and J gave up 5 bases, with 9 bases separating them. Germline loops: CDR1 SNHLY, CDR2 FYNNEI. CDR3 residues: CASSELASYGYTF. The CDR3 region has the DNA TGTGCCAGCAGTGAACTTGCCTCTTATGGCTACACCTTC.

A single count supports this clone. V usage is TRBV27 and J usage is TRBJ2-1, with D possibly TRBD2 on 6 matching bases. Germline CDR1 reads MNHEY; CDR2 reads SMNVEV (reference sequence). Trimming pared 2 bases from V and 10 bases from J, leaving 18 bases between. The CDR3 length is 15 residues. The CDR3 here is CASSLVGTLGWEQFF. The CDR3 coding sequence is TGTGCCAGCAGTTTAGTTGGGACTCTGGGGTGGGAGCAGTTCTTC.

This clone was counted once. The chain recombines TRBV2 with TRBJ2-7; no clear D. From germline, CDR1 is SNHLY and CDR2 FYNNEI. V shed 6 bases and J shed 2 bases, with 14 bases lying between them. There are 14 residues in the CDR3. In DNA, the CDR3 is TGTGCCAGCAGCCACACCGAGTCGGCCTACGAGCAGTACTTC. Protein sequence: CASSHTESAYEQYF.

The rearrangement joins TRBV4-1 to TRBJ1-2; TRBD1 agrees at 9 bases. V gave up 3 bases and J gave up 5 bases; unmatched junction bases: 10. Per germline, CDR1 MGHRA and CDR2 YSYEKL. The CDR3 has 16 amino acids. CDR3 bases: TGCGCCAGCAGCCAGCAATCGACAGGGGGGGCGTATGGCTACACCTTC. Translation gives CASSQQSTGGAYGYTF.

V and J are TRBV11-2 and TRBJ1-4; possible D gene TRBD1, 5 bases. CDR3 length: 12 residues. Trimming shortened V by 5 bases and J by 8 bases, and 9 bases separated the two germline ends. Germline V gene sequence: CDR1 SGHAT, CDR2 FQNNGV. This CDR3 reads CASSQGGEKLFF. CDR3 in DNA: TGTGCCAGCAGCCAGGGAGGGGAAAAACTGTTTTTT.

The rearrangement links TRBV4-1 to TRBJ2-1; 10 nucleotides align to TRBD1. The CDR3 consists of 17 residues. Per the germline V gene, CDR1 is MGHRA and CDR2 is YSYEKL. V gave up 2 bases and J gave up 9 bases; unmatched junction bases: 13. CDR3 sequence reads: CASSQHYRTGGYSEQFF. The DNA for the CDR3 is TGCGCCAGCAGCCAACACTACAGGACAGGGGGTTATAGTGAGCAGTTCTTC.

The rearrangement joins TRBV19 to TRBJ1-6; D ambiguous. The CDR3 is 14 amino acids. Trimming left V 8 bases short and J 3 bases short, with 11 bases between. Germline CDR1 reads LNHDA; CDR2 reads SQIVND (reference sequence). The CDR3 DNA reads as TGTGCCAGTGCACCTTACAGCTATAATTCACCCCTCCACTTT. As protein: CASAPYSYNSPLHF.

J is TRBJ1-1 and V is TRBV27; 12 positions match TRBD1. This CDR3 spans 17 amino acids. With 2 bases clipped from V and 1 base from J, the junction kept 5 bases outside the gene matches. In germline, CDR1 is MNHEY, CDR2 SMNVEV (reference sequence). CDR3 DNA sequence: TGTGCCAGCAGTTTAATTGGGACAGGGGGCGCGAACACTGAAGCTTTCTTT. Its protein is CASSLIGTGGANTEAFF.

The chain couples TRBV5-6 to TRBJ2-7, with 9 nucleotides matching TRBD1. V dropped 4 bases and J dropped 2; count of bases not matched to a gene: 1. Germline CDR1 SGHDT, CDR2 YYEEEE. This CDR3 has 13 amino acids. In DNA, the CDR3 is TGTGCCAGCAGCGGGACAGGGACCTACGAGCAGTACTTC. Translating it yields CASSGTGTYEQYF.

CDR3 region: CASSPISEGDYEQYF. CDR3 nucleotides: TGTGCCAGCAGCCCCATCAGCGAGGGAGACTACGAGCAGTACTTC. The gene calls are TRBV14 and TRBJ2-7, with D maybe TRBD2 (5 bases). Trimming left V 4 bases short and J 3 bases short, with 16 bases between. CDR1 and CDR2 from the germline V gene are SGHDN and FVKESK. The length of the CDR3 is 15 residues.

The rearrangement uses TRBV12-5 and TRBJ2-7; D call uncertain. The V end was cut by 6 bases, the J end by 0 bases, with 6 bases between. This CDR3 spans 12 amino acids. CDR1 is LGHNT, CDR2 FRNRAP, per germline. The CDR3 loop is CASGFSSYEQYF. The CDR3 bases are TGTGCTAGTGGCTTTAGCTCCTACGAGCAGTACTTC.

The V and J genes are TRBV21-1 and TRBJ1-2. TRBV21-1 is recorded as a pseudogene. The CDR3 sequence is 17 residues long. Here the CDR3 DNA reads TGTGCCAGCAGCAAAGGGGTCGTCGGCCCCCCTAACTATGGCTACACCTTC. This translates into CASSKGVVGPPNYGYTF.

The chain employs TRBV6-6 and TRBJ2-7; the D gene is possibly TRBD2 (6 bases). Trimming left V 5 bases short and J 2 bases short, with 13 bases between. Germline assignment: CDR1 MNHNY and CDR2 SVGAGI (reference sequence). This CDR3 spans 14 amino acids. The CDR3 loop is CASSVGGRTYEQYF. In DNA form, the CDR3 reads TGTGCCAGCAGTGTGGGAGGCCGTACCTACGAGCAGTACTTC.

The genes are TRBV13 and TRBJ2-7; possible D gene TRBD2, 6 bases. V was shortened by 5 bases and J by 3 bases, with 20 bases between the two germline ends. The CDR3 covers 16 residues. Germline CDR1 and CDR2: PRHDT and FYEKMQ (reference sequence). CDR3 loop: CASSKPTPGVRYEQYF. CDR3 bases: TGTGCCAGCAGCAAACCGACTCCGGGGGTTCGCTACGAGCAGTACTTC.

The chain uses TRBV11-2 and TRBJ2-7, with D unclear. Per the germline V gene, CDR1 is SGHAT and CDR2 is FQNNGV. The CDR3 extends over 13 amino acids. Trimming cost V 3 bases and J 5 bases, with 11 bases left between them. The CDR3 loop reads CASSLTRPNEQYF. The CDR3 DNA reads TGTGCCAGCAGCTTGACCCGGCCTAACGAGCAGTACTTC.

This clone has more than one count but fewer than ten. The chain recombines TRBV2 with TRBJ1-5, with D unresolved. The germline gives CDR1 SNHLY, CDR2 FYNNEI. Trimming removed 3 bases at V and 0 bases at J, with 9 bases between. The CDR3 spans 15 residues. The CDR3 region has the DNA TGTGCCAGCAGTGACGGCAGAGATAGCAATCAGCCCCAGCATTTT. It codes for CASSDGRDSNQPQHF.

About this clone itself: Other DNA sequences in this specimen translate into the identical CDR3. The CDR3 loop is CASSQGRDTDTQYF. In DNA form, the CDR3 reads TGCGCCAGCAGCCAAGGGAGGGACACAGATACGCAGTATTTT. The chain carries TRBV4-1 and TRBJ2-3; perhaps TRBD2 as D (6 bases). The CDR3 contains 14 residues. Germline CDR1 reads MGHRA; CDR2 reads YSYEKL. Trimming removed 1 base from V and 2 bases from J, with 7 bases in between.

The chain is built from TRBV7-8 and TRBJ2-7; possibly TRBD2 for D (7 bases). This CDR3 has 13 residues. V dropped 8 bases and J dropped 1 base, with 12 bases sitting between them. The germline CDR1 and CDR2 sequences are SGHVS and FQNEAQ. This chain's CDR3 is CASGGAVSYEQYF. The CDR3 DNA follows: TGTGCCAGCGGGGGGGCGGTATCCTACGAGCAGTACTTC.

This rearrangement joins TRBV10-2 to TRBJ2-3; D call uncertain. Per the germline V gene, CDR1 is WSHSY and CDR2 is SAAADI. The CDR3 totals 15 residues. Trimming shortened V by 2 bases and J by 0 bases, and 9 bases separated the two germline ends. DNA of the CDR3: TGCGCCAGCAGTGAGCCCCTCAGGAGCACAGATACGCAGTATTTT. This encodes CASSEPLRSTDTQYF.

The chain carries TRBV2 and TRBJ2-2, with D maybe TRBD2 (5 bases). This CDR3 spans 14 amino acids. Germline V gives CDR1 SNHLY, CDR2 FYNNEI. V dropped 8 bases and J dropped 1 base, with 11 bases sitting between them. CDR3 sequence: CASHGLMNTGELFF. CDR3 DNA: TGTGCCAGCCACGGACTGATGAACACCGGGGAGCTGTTTTTT.